These T cell receptor beta chains were read from a single sample in a study of shared clonotypes between healthy human individuals. TCRdb's table, derived via immunoSEQ multiplex PCR, lists solely in-frame clones and lacks some. The repertoire consists of 2 million to 2.5 million clones, with over 85% occurring once and the leading ten covering 1% to 1.3%. The sequencing input was naive CD8+ T cells sorted from blood. These receptors came from a man between 18 and 35 years old in good health. Each CDR3 is given with its conserved first and last residue. D genes are given only for firm matches. Where a row states a size, it is once, few, many or the class of an expanded clone; other rows omit it.

J gene: TRBJ2-7; clone size: -; D gene: -; V gene: TRBV7-2; CDR3 protein: CASSSSAPYSYEQYF; CDR3 DNA: TGTGCCAGCAGCTCCTCGGCTCCCTACTCCTACGAGCAGTACTTC
J gene: TRBJ2-7; clone size: -; D gene: -; V gene: TRBV11-2; CDR3 protein: CASSLIGEQYF; CDR3 DNA: TGTGCCAGCAGCTTAATCGGGGAGCAGTACTTC
J gene: TRBJ1-6; clone size: -; D gene: -; V gene: TRBV4-1; CDR3 protein: CASSPRFGGEWTSPLHF; CDR3 DNA: TGCGCCAGCAGCCCCCGTTTCGGCGGGGAATGGACTTCACCCCTCCACTTT
J gene: TRBJ2-2; clone size: few; D gene: -; V gene: TRBV30; CDR3 protein: CAWSPGVGELFF; CDR3 DNA: TGTGCCTGGAGTCCCGGGGTCGGGGAGCTGTTTTTT
J gene: TRBJ2-7; clone size: -; D gene: -; V gene: TRBV4-1; CDR3 protein: CASSQAYSYEQYF; CDR3 DNA: TGCGCCAGCAGCCAGGCTTACTCCTACGAGCAGTACTTC
J gene: TRBJ2-1; clone size: -; D gene: TRBD2; V gene: TRBV4-1; CDR3 protein: CASSQGLREGPYNEQFF; CDR3 DNA: TGCGCCAGCAGCCAAGGCCTACGGGAGGGCCCATACAATGAGCAGTTCTTC
J gene: TRBJ2-1; clone size: -; D gene: -; V gene: TRBV7-9; CDR3 protein: CASSFRSTLEPYNEQFF; CDR3 DNA: TGTGCCAGCAGCTTCAGATCTACCCTAGAGCCCTACAATGAGCAGTTCTTC
J gene: TRBJ2-1; clone size: -; D gene: -; V gene: TRBV7-9; CDR3 protein: CASSYGPGDEQFF; CDR3 DNA: TGTGCCAGCAGCTACGGGCCCGGGGATGAGCAGTTCTTC
J gene: TRBJ2-3; clone size: -; D gene: -; V gene: TRBV21-1; CDR3 protein: CASSKEKVCRRTDTQYF; CDR3 DNA: TGTGCCAGCAGCAAAGAGAAGGTGTGTAGAAGGACAGATACGCAGTATTTT
J gene: TRBJ1-1; clone size: -; D gene: -; V gene: TRBV2; CDR3 protein: CASLGGTEAFF; CDR3 DNA: TGTGCCAGCCTGGGGGGAACTGAAGCTTTCTTT
J gene: TRBJ2-7; clone size: -; D gene: -; V gene: TRBV30; CDR3 protein: CAWSHGEGQSIEQYF; CDR3 DNA: TGTGCCTGGAGCCACGGGGAGGGACAGAGTATCGAGCAGTACTTC
J gene: TRBJ2-7; clone size: -; D gene: TRBD1; V gene: TRBV27; CDR3 protein: CASSYGQAYEQYF; CDR3 DNA: TGTGCCAGCAGTTATGGACAGGCCTACGAGCAGTACTTC
J gene: TRBJ1-2; clone size: -; D gene: -; V gene: TRBV9; CDR3 protein: CASSVGGGTYGYTF; CDR3 DNA: TGTGCCAGCAGCGTAGGGGGGGGCACCTATGGCTACACCTTC
J gene: TRBJ2-7; clone size: -; D gene: TRBD2; V gene: TRBV4-3; CDR3 protein: CASSQDLGLADYSYEQYF; CDR3 DNA: TGCGCCAGCAGCCAAGATCTGGGACTAGCGGACTACTCCTACGAGCAGTACTTC
J gene: TRBJ2-1; clone size: -; D gene: -; V gene: TRBV21-1; CDR3 protein: CASSKLVLTFRNEQFF; CDR3 DNA: TGTGCCAGCAGCAAATTAGTGTTAACGTTTAGGAATGAGCAGTTCTTC
J gene: TRBJ2-7; clone size: -; D gene: TRBD2; V gene: TRBV9; CDR3 protein: CASSVSSGSYEQYF; CDR3 DNA: TGTGCCAGCAGCGTAAGTAGCGGGAGCTACGAGCAGTACTTC
J gene: TRBJ2-2; clone size: -; D gene: -; V gene: TRBV5-1; CDR3 protein: CASKKAGELFF; CDR3 DNA: TGCGCCAGCAAAAAGGCAGGAGAGCTGTTTTTT
J gene: TRBJ1-5; clone size: -; D gene: -; V gene: TRBV13; CDR3 protein: CASSLGGSGGADQPQHF; CDR3 DNA: TGTGCCAGCAGCTTAGGAGGATCGGGGGGCGCGGACCAGCCCCAGCATTTT
J gene: TRBJ1-1; clone size: -; D gene: -; V gene: TRBV21-1; CDR3 protein: CASQIRHWTNTEAFF; CDR3 DNA: TGTGCCAGCCAAATTCGGCACTGGACGAACACTGAAGCTTTCTTT
J gene: TRBJ1-6; clone size: -; D gene: -; V gene: TRBV11-2; CDR3 protein: CASSLGTPQTPYNSPLHF; CDR3 DNA: TGTGCCAGCAGCTTGGGGACACCTCAAACCCCCTATAATTCACCCCTCCACTTT
J gene: TRBJ2-5; clone size: -; D gene: -; V gene: TRBV11-2; CDR3 protein: CASSYNQETQYF; CDR3 DNA: TGTGCCAGCAGCTACAACCAAGAGACCCAGTACTTC
J gene: TRBJ2-7; clone size: -; D gene: -; V gene: TRBV4-1; CDR3 protein: CASSQDPRASYEQYF; CDR3 DNA: TGCGCCAGCAGCCAAGATCCCAGGGCAAGCTACGAGCAGTACTTC
J gene: TRBJ2-1; clone size: -; D gene: -; V gene: TRBV29-1; CDR3 protein: CSVDIELGEQFF; CDR3 DNA: TGCAGCGTTGATATAGAATTAGGGGAGCAGTTCTTC
J gene: TRBJ2-2; clone size: -; D gene: -; V gene: TRBV27; CDR3 protein: CASSLSVGTANTGELFF; CDR3 DNA: TGTGCCAGCAGTTTATCGGTGGGAACCGCGAACACCGGGGAGCTGTTTTTT
J gene: TRBJ2-2; clone size: -; D gene: TRBD1; V gene: TRBV9; CDR3 protein: CASSVLGGPSGELFF; CDR3 DNA: TGTGCCAGCAGCGTATTAGGGGGCCCATCCGGGGAGCTGTTTTTT
J gene: TRBJ2-5; clone size: -; D gene: TRBD2; V gene: TRBV9; CDR3 protein: CASSPLLAGETQYF; CDR3 DNA: TGTGCCAGCAGCCCTCTATTAGCGGGAGAGACCCAGTACTTC
J gene: TRBJ2-7; clone size: -; D gene: -; V gene: TRBV7-9; CDR3 protein: CASSAPGVGSYEQYF; CDR3 DNA: TGTGCCAGCAGCGCCCCAGGGGTCGGGTCCTACGAGCAGTACTTC
J gene: TRBJ2-7; clone size: -; D gene: -; V gene: TRBV28; CDR3 protein: CASRTVRGRAYEQYF; CDR3 DNA: TGTGCCAGCAGGACCGTTCGGGGCAGAGCTTACGAGCAGTACTTC
J gene: TRBJ2-5; clone size: -; D gene: TRBD2; V gene: TRBV10-3; CDR3 protein: CAISESIAGEETQYF; CDR3 DNA: TGTGCCATCAGTGAGTCGATAGCGGGAGAAGAGACCCAGTACTTC
J gene: TRBJ1-1; clone size: -; D gene: -; V gene: TRBV15; CDR3 protein: CATSRDWGEVTEAFF; CDR3 DNA: TGTGCCACCAGCAGAGATTGGGGGGAAGTCACTGAAGCTTTCTTT
J gene: TRBJ2-5; clone size: -; D gene: -; V gene: TRBV4-1; CDR3 protein: CASSQVVGRHPGKETQYF; CDR3 DNA: TGCGCCAGCAGCCAAGTGGTGGGACGACACCCGGGAAAAGAGACCCAGTACTTC
J gene: TRBJ2-2; clone size: -; D gene: -; V gene: TRBV11-2; CDR3 protein: CASTEVRGTGELFF; CDR3 DNA: TGTGCCAGCACCGAAGTACGGGGAACCGGGGAGCTGTTTTTT
J gene: TRBJ2-1; clone size: -; D gene: -; V gene: TRBV13; CDR3 protein: CASSLKGFYNEQFF; CDR3 DNA: TGTGCCAGCAGCTTAAAAGGGTTTTACAATGAGCAGTTCTTC
J gene: TRBJ2-7; clone size: -; D gene: -; V gene: TRBV4-1; CDR3 protein: CASSQLGEQYF; CDR3 DNA: TGCGCCAGCAGCCAATTGGGGGAGCAGTACTTC
J gene: TRBJ1-1; clone size: once; D gene: TRBD1; V gene: TRBV5-6; CDR3 protein: CASIRTGDTEAFF; CDR3 DNA: TGTGCCAGTATTCGGACAGGAGACACTGAAGCTTTCTTT
J gene: TRBJ2-7; clone size: -; D gene: -; V gene: TRBV7-9; CDR3 protein: CASSLNPSGNEQYF; CDR3 DNA: TGTGCCAGCAGCTTAAATCCTTCGGGGAACGAGCAGTACTTC
J gene: TRBJ2-4; clone size: -; D gene: -; V gene: TRBV6-1; CDR3 protein: CASSEGGRGKMGSAKNIQYF; CDR3 DNA: TGTGCCAGCAGTGAAGGAGGCAGGGGAAAGATGGGTAGTGCCAAAAACATTCAGTACTTC
J gene: TRBJ1-6; clone size: -; D gene: TRBD1; V gene: TRBV6-1; CDR3 protein: CASIATGTENSPLHF; CDR3 DNA: TGTGCCAGCATCGCGACCGGGACAGAGAATTCACCCCTCCACTTT
J gene: TRBJ2-7; clone size: -; D gene: TRBD2; V gene: TRBV27; CDR3 protein: CASSVFSGRAYEQYF; CDR3 DNA: TGTGCCAGCAGTGTGTTTAGCGGGAGGGCCTACGAGCAGTACTTC
J gene: TRBJ1-2; clone size: -; D gene: -; V gene: TRBV9; CDR3 protein: CASSPTGGFDYGYTF; CDR3 DNA: TGTGCCAGCAGCCCAACAGGAGGGTTCGACTATGGCTACACCTTC
J gene: TRBJ2-7; clone size: -; D gene: -; V gene: TRBV6-5; CDR3 protein: CASSYRQHGYEQYF; CDR3 DNA: TGTGCCAGCAGTTACCGACAACATGGCTACGAGCAGTACTTC
J gene: TRBJ1-5; clone size: -; D gene: -; V gene: TRBV19; CDR3 protein: CASSNPAASNQPQHF; CDR3 DNA: TGTGCCAGTAGTAATCCCGCGGCTAGCAATCAGCCCCAGCATTTT
J gene: TRBJ2-7; clone size: -; D gene: TRBD1; V gene: TRBV29-1; CDR3 protein: CSVEAMTGKTYEQYF; CDR3 DNA: TGCAGCGTTGAAGCTATGACAGGGAAAACCTACGAGCAGTACTTC
J gene: TRBJ2-4; clone size: -; D gene: -; V gene: TRBV27; CDR3 protein: CASSLGGWASRNIQYF; CDR3 DNA: TGTGCCAGCAGTTTAGGGGGCTGGGCTAGCCGAAACATTCAGTACTTC
J gene: TRBJ2-1; clone size: -; D gene: -; V gene: TRBV10-1; CDR3 protein: CASSEGPGWDEQFF; CDR3 DNA: TGCGCCAGCAGTGAGGGGCCAGGATGGGATGAGCAGTTCTTC
J gene: TRBJ2-2; clone size: once; D gene: TRBD1; V gene: TRBV5-6; CDR3 protein: CASSWGTGANTGELFF; CDR3 DNA: TGTGCCAGCAGCTGGGGGACAGGGGCGAACACCGGGGAGCTGTTTTTT
J gene: TRBJ2-7; clone size: -; D gene: TRBD2; V gene: TRBV7-2; CDR3 protein: CASSSGLAGGNRSYEQYF; CDR3 DNA: TGTGCCAGCAGCTCGGGACTAGCGGGAGGGAATCGCTCCTACGAGCAGTACTTC
J gene: TRBJ1-3; clone size: -; D gene: -; V gene: TRBV4-1; CDR3 protein: CASSQDAGTRRNTIYF; CDR3 DNA: TGCGCCAGCAGCCAAGATGCAGGGACTAGACGAAACACCATATATTTT
J gene: TRBJ2-3; clone size: -; D gene: -; V gene: TRBV2; CDR3 protein: CARGEGASTDTQYF; CDR3 DNA: TGTGCCAGAGGGGAGGGGGCAAGCACAGATACGCAGTATTTT
J gene: TRBJ2-3; clone size: -; D gene: -; V gene: TRBV29-1; CDR3 protein: CSVDGLEGGGPDTQYF; CDR3 DNA: TGCAGCGTTGATGGGTTGGAGGGAGGAGGGCCAGATACGCAGTATTTT
J gene: TRBJ1-2; clone size: -; D gene: -; V gene: TRBV15; CDR3 protein: CATSRDPSVGYYGYTF; CDR3 DNA: TGTGCCACCAGCAGAGACCCCTCCGTCGGATACTATGGCTACACCTTC
J gene: TRBJ1-5; clone size: -; D gene: -; V gene: TRBV19; CDR3 protein: CASSTRGSDQPQHF; CDR3 DNA: TGTGCCAGTAGTACCAGAGGGAGCGACCAGCCCCAGCATTTT
J gene: TRBJ2-7; clone size: -; D gene: -; V gene: TRBV6-1; CDR3 protein: CASSEWSASHTYEQYF; CDR3 DNA: TGTGCCAGCAGTGAATGGTCAGCTAGTCATACCTACGAGCAGTACTTC
J gene: TRBJ2-5; clone size: -; D gene: TRBD2; V gene: TRBV5-1; CDR3 protein: CASSLELAGGETQYF; CDR3 DNA: TGCGCCAGCAGCTTGGAACTAGCGGGAGGAGAGACCCAGTACTTC
J gene: TRBJ2-7; clone size: -; D gene: -; V gene: TRBV7-2; CDR3 protein: CASSLRPYYEQYF; CDR3 DNA: TGTGCCAGCAGCTTAAGGCCGTACTACGAGCAGTACTTC
J gene: TRBJ2-3; clone size: -; D gene: -; V gene: TRBV6-5; CDR3 protein: CASTGAGVTDTQYF; CDR3 DNA: TGTGCCAGCACGGGGGCCGGGGTTACAGATACGCAGTATTTT